This T cell receptor beta chain was identified during a study of beta chain features in type 1 diabetes. Points from the study as a whole: Sequencing the cDNA could make cells with high TCR expression show up more than they should.

This clone occurred a few times. Its antigen is currently unknown. Expressed TCRB transcripts were sequenced after all isolated RNA was converted to cDNA. TCRdb's copy holds only in-frame clones and misses some; the assay was immunoSEQ multiplex PCR. The data show roughly 500,000 clones, around 30% seen once. V was trimmed by 5 bases and J by 6 bases, leaving 14 bases between them. The V gene's germline CDR1 is SGHTA and CDR2 FQGNSA. The CDR3 has 14 residues. Every donor had blood drawn once into heparin, roughly 100 mL on average. V usage is TRBV7-2 and J usage is TRBJ2-4, with D possibly matching TRBD1 (5 bases). The sequence was obtained from a man younger than 35 in good health. Sequencing used naive CD4+ T cells from blood. CDR3 in amino acids: CASSAYRQGNIQYF. CDR3 DNA: TGTGCCAGCAGCGCCTACAGGCAGGGAAACATTCAGTACTTC.